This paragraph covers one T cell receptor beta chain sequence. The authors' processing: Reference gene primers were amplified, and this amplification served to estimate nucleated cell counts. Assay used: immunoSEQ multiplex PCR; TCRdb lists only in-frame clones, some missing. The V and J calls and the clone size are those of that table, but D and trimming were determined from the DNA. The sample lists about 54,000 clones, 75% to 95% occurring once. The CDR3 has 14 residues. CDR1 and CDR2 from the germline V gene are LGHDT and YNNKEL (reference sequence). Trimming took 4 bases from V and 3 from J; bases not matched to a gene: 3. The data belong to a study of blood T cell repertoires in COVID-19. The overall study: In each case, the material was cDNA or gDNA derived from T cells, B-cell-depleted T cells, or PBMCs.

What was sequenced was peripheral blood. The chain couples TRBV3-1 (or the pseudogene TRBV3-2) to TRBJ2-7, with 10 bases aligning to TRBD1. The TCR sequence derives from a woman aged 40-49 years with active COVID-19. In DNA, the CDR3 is TGTGCCAGCAGCCGGGGACAGGGGTTCTACGAGCAGTACTTC. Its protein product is CASSRGQGFYEQYF.